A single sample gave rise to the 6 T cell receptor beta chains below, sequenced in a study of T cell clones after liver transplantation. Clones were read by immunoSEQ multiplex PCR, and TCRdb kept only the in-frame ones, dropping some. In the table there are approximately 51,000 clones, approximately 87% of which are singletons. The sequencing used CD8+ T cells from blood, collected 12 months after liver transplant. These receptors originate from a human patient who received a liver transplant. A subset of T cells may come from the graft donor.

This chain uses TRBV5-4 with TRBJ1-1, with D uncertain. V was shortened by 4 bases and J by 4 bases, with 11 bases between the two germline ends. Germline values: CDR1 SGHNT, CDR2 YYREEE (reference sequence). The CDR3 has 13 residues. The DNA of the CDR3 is TGTGCCAGCAGCACTCACAGACCCACTGAAGCTTTCTTT. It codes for CASSTHRPTEAFF. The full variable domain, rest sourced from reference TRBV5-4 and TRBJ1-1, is ETGVTQSPTHLIKTRGQQVTLRCSSQSGHNTVSWYQQALGQGPQFIFQYYREEENGRGNFPPRFSGLQFPNYSSELNVNALELDDSALYLCASSTHRPTEAFFGQGTRLTVV.

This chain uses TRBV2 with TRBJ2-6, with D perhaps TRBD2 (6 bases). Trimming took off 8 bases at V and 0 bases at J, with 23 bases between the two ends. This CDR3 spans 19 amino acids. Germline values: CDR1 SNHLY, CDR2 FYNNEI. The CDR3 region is CASSPNGGLIFSGANVLTF. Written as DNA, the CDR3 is TGTGCCAGCTCACCCAACGGGGGACTGATTTTCTCTGGGGCCAACGTCCTGACTTTC.

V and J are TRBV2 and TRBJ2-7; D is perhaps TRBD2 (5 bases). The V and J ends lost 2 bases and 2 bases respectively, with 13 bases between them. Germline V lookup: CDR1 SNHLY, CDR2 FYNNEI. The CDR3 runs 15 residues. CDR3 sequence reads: CASSETAGGAYEQYF. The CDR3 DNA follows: TGTGCCAGCAGTGAAACCGCCGGAGGTGCCTACGAGCAGTACTTC. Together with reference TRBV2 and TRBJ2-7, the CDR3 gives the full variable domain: EPEVTQTPSHQVTQMGQEVILRCVPISNHLYFYWYRQILGQKVEFLVSFYNNEISEKSEIFDDQFSVERPDGSNFTLKIRSTKLEDSAMYFCASSETAGGAYEQYFGPGTRLTVT.

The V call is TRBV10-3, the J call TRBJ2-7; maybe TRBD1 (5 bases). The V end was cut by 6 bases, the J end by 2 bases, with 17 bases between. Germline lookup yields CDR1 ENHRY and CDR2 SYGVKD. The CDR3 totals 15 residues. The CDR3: CAISAGQLYTYEQYF. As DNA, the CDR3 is TGTGCCATCAGCGCCGGACAACTTTACACCTACGAGCAGTACTTC.

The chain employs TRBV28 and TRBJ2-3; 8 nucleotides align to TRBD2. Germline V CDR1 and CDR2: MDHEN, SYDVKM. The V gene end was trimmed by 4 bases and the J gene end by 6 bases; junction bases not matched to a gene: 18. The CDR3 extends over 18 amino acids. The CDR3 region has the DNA TGTGCCAGCAGTTCCGGGAGGGAAATGGCGGGAGGATACGATACGCAGTATTTT. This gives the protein CASSSGREMAGGYDTQYF.

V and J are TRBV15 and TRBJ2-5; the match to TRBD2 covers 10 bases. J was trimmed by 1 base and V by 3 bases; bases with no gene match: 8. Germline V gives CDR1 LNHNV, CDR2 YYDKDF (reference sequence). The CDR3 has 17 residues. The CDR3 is CATSSPGASGGQETQYF. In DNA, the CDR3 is TGTGCCACCAGCAGTCCAGGGGCTAGCGGGGGCCAAGAGACCCAGTACTTC.